This record concerns one T cell receptor beta chain sequence. Its antigen remains unidentified. This sample is part of a study of OX40 agonist ivuxolimab in advanced cancers. Study overall: The dose-escalation cohort had hepatocellular carcinoma, melanoma, renal cell or head and neck cancer. Three patients had partial responses: one hepatocellular carcinoma, two cutaneous melanoma. Study-wide results and caveats: Among the least clonally expanded were partial responders at 0.1-3.0 mg/kg.

The table came from immunoSEQ multiplex PCR; TCRdb's copy has only in-frame clones and leaves some out. The data show some 63,000 clones, 80% to 90% seen once. Germline loops: CDR1 LNHDA, CDR2 SQIVND (reference sequence). Trimming left V 5 bases short and J 3 bases short, with 13 bases between. The CDR3 consists of 14 residues. The specimen comprised CD4+ or CD8+ T cells sorted from blood, sampled in a trial of the OX40 agonist ivuxolimab. V and J are TRBV19 and TRBJ1-2; TRBD1 is a possible D gene (5 bases). This TCR came from an adult with an advanced solid tumor such as melanoma, head and neck, liver or kidney cancer. The CDR3 protein is CASSVRGRDYGYTF. The CDR3 region has the DNA TGTGCCAGTAGTGTAAGGGGAAGAGACTATGGCTACACCTTC.